The clone carrying this T cell receptor (beta chain) was recorded at least ten times. Its antigen is not known. This CDR3 has 19 amino acids. CDR1 is MNHNS, CDR2 SASEGT, per germline. The J segment lost 5 bases and the V segment lost 6 bases, leaving 16 bases of the junction unmatched. The data derive from a study of T cell repertoires in cytomegalovirus infection. Study-level background: In public TCR beta signatures, there were indications of both CMV infection and matching HLA type. Whole-study results and caveats: In two of eight donors, the top clonotype was HLA-C-restricted CMV-specific. Carriers of CMV plus the relevant HLA were identified by cumulative public TCR beta family frequency.

TCRdb re-called the reads through MiXCR, storing one row per CDR3 protein. The table has about 240,000 distinct CDR3 sequences, under 8.5% seen once; the top ten hold under 7.5%. The chain carries TRBV6-1 and TRBJ2-3; 14 bases agree with TRBD2. This clonotype was obtained from a human donor in good health (CMV status not recorded). Some clones in this sample may be carry-over from other donors' samples. Input material: PBMCs. The DNA for the CDR3 is TGTGCCAGCAGCCAAAGACTAGCGGGGGGGCCTAGGCCGGGAGATACGCAGTATTTT. Encoded protein: CASSQRLAGGPRPGDTQYF.